The clone carrying this T cell receptor beta chain was counted only a few times. Its antigen is unknown. The record originates from a study of T cell repertoires in cytomegalovirus infection. TCRdb reanalysed the reads using MiXCR and keeps one entry per CDR3 protein. Among around 500,000 distinct CDR3 sequences listed, 42% were seen once. The TCR was taken from a human donor in good health (CMV status not recorded). Some clones in this sample may be carry-over from other donors' samples. Sequenced here: cultured PBMCs, sampled from culture after CMV antigen stimulation.

The CDR3 is CASSQGWVQGTPYEQYF. In nucleotides, the CDR3 is TGCGCCAGCAGCCAAGGGTGGGTGCAGGGGACACCCTACGAGCAGTACTTC. The chain joins TRBV4-1 to TRBJ2-7, with D possibly being TRBD1 (6 bases). The length of the CDR3 is 17 residues. Per germline, CDR1 MGHRA and CDR2 YSYEKL. The V end lost 1 base, the J end lost 2 bases, and 18 bases lay between the germline ends.